This entry features one TCR beta chain sequence. Its matching antigen is unknown. CDR1 is MNHEY and CDR2 is SVGAGI in the germline V gene. Trimming cost V 0 bases and J 8 bases, with 11 bases left between them. This CDR3 has 15 residues. The study made its TCR cDNA through 5'RACE template switching. That step introduced a universal primer site along with UMIs. TCRdb reprocessed the 5' RACE reads via MiXCR and lists one record per CDR3 protein. The data hold hundreds of thousands of distinct CDR3 sequences, with roughly a fifth observed a single time. The data originate from a study of T cells after yellow fever vaccination. General study results and limits: Repertoires sorted by FACS could include abundant clonotypes that are contaminants from the bulk population. Only a minor proportion of clonotypes was detected across both CD4 and CD8 compartments. The secondary response was weaker, and its peak arrived faster, on day 5 versus 15.

This TCR derives from a man aged 18 to 35 who received the YFV17D yellow fever vaccine. This specimen was PBMCs, taken approximately 22 days after the first yellow fever vaccination. The chain combines TRBV6-5 with TRBJ1-6; D call uncertain. The CDR3 here is CASSYSPGAYSPLHF. The CDR3 nucleotides read TGTGCCAGCAGTTACTCCCCGGGAGCCTATTCACCCCTCCACTTT.